This entry lists 16 T cell receptor beta chains sequenced from one sample in a study of blood T cell repertoires in COVID-19. TCRdb's table, derived via immunoSEQ multiplex PCR, lists solely in-frame clones and lacks some. The repertoire has 250,000 to 400,000 clones, around 89% of them found once; the top ten carry 1.5% to 2%. Material: peripheral blood. These receptors came from a woman in her twenties or thirties with COVID-19, enrolled during active disease.

This chain connects TRBV15 to TRBJ2-5; the D is unclear. Germline loops: CDR1 LNHNV, CDR2 YYDKDF (reference sequence). There are 16 residues in the CDR3. Deletions cut 1 base from V and 3 bases from J, with 15 bases between. The DNA of the CDR3 is TGTGCCACCAGCAGAGTAGGATCAGCGTCCAAAGAGACCCAGTACTTC. Amino acids: CATSRVGSASKETQYF.

In regard to this clone: Other nucleotide sequences from this sample produce the same CDR3. V and J are TRBV11-3 and TRBJ1-1; D is uncertain. Trimming shortened V by 3 bases and J by 1 base, and 6 bases separated the two germline ends. The CDR3 sequence is 13 residues long. From germline, CDR1 is SGHNT and CDR2 YENEEA. Here the CDR3 DNA reads TGTGCCAGCAGCTTGGGCCAGAACACTGAAGCTTTCTTT. It translates to CASSLGQNTEAFF.

The chain has TRBV15 and TRBJ1-2; 9 nucleotides match TRBD1. Germline trimming cut 1 base from V and 3 bases from J; bases unmatched to any gene: 6. CDR1 is LNHNV, CDR2 YYDKDF, per germline (reference sequence). The CDR3 has 16 amino acids. As DNA, the CDR3 is TGTGCCACCAGCAGAGTGCCTCGGGACAGGGACTATGGCTACACCTTC. Protein product: CATSRVPRDRDYGYTF.

This sequence joins TRBV12-3 or TRBV12-4 and TRBJ1-2, with 10 positions matching TRBD1. J lost 7 bases, V lost 5 bases, and 4 bases had no gene match. This CDR3 has 13 residues. The CDR3 nucleotides read TGTGCCAGCAGTCCGACAGGGGGCTCTGGCTACACCTTC. Its protein is CASSPTGGSGYTF.

CDR3 amino acids: CASSLSSGRGPGTPLHF. DNA for the CDR3: TGCGCCAGCAGCTTGTCTTCGGGTAGAGGGCCGGGGACACCCCTCCACTTT. The chain recombines TRBV5-1 with TRBJ1-6; no definite D call. The length of the CDR3 is 17 residues. CDR1 and CDR2 (germline): SGHRS, YFSETQ. Between the trimmed V and J ends, which lost 1 base and 11 bases, there was a span of 22 bases.

CDR3 protein: CSVDRYATSNYGYTF. CDR3 DNA: TGCAGCGTTGATCGGTACGCAACGTCTAACTATGGCTACACCTTC. The chain couples TRBV29-1 to TRBJ1-2; no reliable D call. CDR3 length: 15 residues. Germline V gene sequence: CDR1 SQVTM, CDR2 ANQGSEA. Deletions cut 3 bases from V and 0 bases from J, with 14 bases between.

The V gene is TRBV19, the J gene TRBJ1-1; 11 positions match TRBD1. CDR3 length: 14 amino acids. The V gene's germline CDR1 is LNHDA and CDR2 SQIVND (reference sequence). V gave up 7 bases and J gave up 4 bases; unmatched junction bases: 5. Here the CDR3 reads CASKGQGAITEAFF. The CDR3 region has the DNA TGTGCCAGTAAAGGACAGGGGGCTATCACTGAAGCTTTCTTT.

This clone has just one count. V and J are TRBV4-2 and TRBJ1-6; 8 nucleotides match TRBD1. The CDR3 totals 15 residues. V gave up 2 bases and J gave up 7 bases; unmatched junction bases: 4. Per the germline V gene, CDR1 is LGHNA and CDR2 is YNFKEQ. CDR3 loop: CASSQKAGGNSPLHF. The CDR3 nucleotides are TGTGCCAGCAGCCAAAAAGCAGGGGGCAATTCACCCCTCCACTTT.

This clone was seen just once. CDR3 sequence (DNA): TGTGCCAGCAGTTACCTACTAGCGGGGGCCCAGGGGGAGCTGTTTTTT. Translation gives CASSYLLAGAQGELFF. This chain connects TRBV27 to TRBJ2-2, with 11 bases that match TRBD2. The ends lost 4 bases at V and 8 bases at J; junction bases unmatched: 9. Germline V gene lookup returns CDR1 MNHEY and CDR2 SMNVEV (reference sequence). The CDR3 is made up of 16 amino acids.

The chain joins TRBV28 to TRBJ1-6; D gene uncertain. The germline V gene encodes CDR1 MDHEN and CDR2 SYDVKM. The CDR3 spans 15 residues. V was cut by 6 bases and J by 4 bases, with 13 bases left in between. DNA of the CDR3: TGTGCCAGCAGGGTGGGAGAGATATATAATTCACCCCTCCACTTT. Protein sequence: CASRVGEIYNSPLHF.

This clone was seen a handful of times. This chain uses TRBV6-5 with TRBJ1-3; D gene uncertain. The ends were cut back, 6 bases at V and 0 bases at J, with 9 bases in the middle. The CDR3 extends over 14 amino acids. Germline V gene sequence: CDR1 MNHEY, CDR2 SVGAGI. The chain's CDR3 is CASSLASSGNTIYF. In nucleotides, the CDR3 is TGTGCCAGCAGCCTAGCTAGCTCTGGAAACACCATATATTTT.

The chain joins TRBV5-1 to TRBJ1-1, with TRBD1 matching over 11 bases. Germline V CDR1 and CDR2: SGHRS, YFSETQ. Trimming cost V 4 bases and J 1 base; bases outside gene matches: 9. The length of the CDR3 is 17 residues. DNA of the CDR3: TGCGCCAGCAGCCGAGGACAGGGGGCATTTGAGAACACTGAAGCTTTCTTT. Protein sequence: CASSRGQGAFENTEAFF.

The rearrangement joins TRBV9 to TRBJ1-4; 10 bases align to TRBD1. CDR1 is SGDLS, CDR2 YYNGEE, per germline. CDR3 size: 14 residues. Unmatched junction bases numbered 5, after V lost 2 bases and J lost 10 bases. CDR3 sequence reads: CASSVTGGAGKLFF. Written as DNA, the CDR3 is TGTGCCAGCAGCGTGACAGGGGGCGCAGGAAAACTGTTTTTT. Full variable domain (missing parts from reference TRBV9 and TRBJ1-4): DSGVTQTPKHLITATGQRVTLRCSPRSGDLSVYWYQQSLDQGLQFLIQYYNGEERAKGNILERFSAQQFPDLHSELNLSSLELGDSALYFCASSVTGGAGKLFFGSGTQLSVL.

The chain combines TRBV28 with TRBJ1-2; 8 nucleotides line up with TRBD1. With V trimmed by 4 bases and J by 8 bases, 9 bases remained unmatched. Germline CDR1 and CDR2: MDHEN and SYDVKM. The CDR3 has 14 residues. The CDR3 coding sequence is TGTGCCAGCAGTTCACAAACAGGGGGAAAGGGCTACACCTTC. Protein product: CASSSQTGGKGYTF.

The chain uses TRBV27 and TRBJ2-3; 7 bases are shared with TRBD2. The length of the CDR3 is 13 residues. Germline CDR1 MNHEY, CDR2 SMNVEV (reference sequence). Losses at the gene ends were 5 bases for V and 5 bases for J; bases not matched to a gene: 4. CDR3 nucleotides: TGTGCCAGCAGTACCTCGGGGGGAGATACGCAGTATTTT. It is translated as CASSTSGGDTQYF.

This clone occurred once. The J gene is TRBJ2-3, the V gene TRBV7-2; the D gene is possibly TRBD2 (5 bases). Trimming left V 4 bases short and J 6 bases short, with 8 bases between. The CDR3 has 12 residues. The germline V gene encodes CDR1 SGHTA and CDR2 FQGNSA. CDR3 nucleotides: TGTGCCAGCAGCTCGGACTGGGATACGCAGTATTTT. Translated: CASSSDWDTQYF.